The 3 T cell receptor beta chains listed next were all sequenced from one sample in a study of blood T cell repertoires in COVID-19. TCRdb's copy holds only in-frame clones and misses some; the assay was immunoSEQ multiplex PCR. The sample carries some 100,000 clones, 88% recorded once. Sequenced material: peripheral blood. The receptor set was obtained from a woman of 80 years or more with active COVID-19.

V and J are TRBV12-3 or TRBV12-4 and TRBJ2-1; 7 nucleotides match TRBD2. The CDR3 covers 13 residues. With 6 bases clipped from V and 5 bases from J, the junction kept 4 bases outside the gene matches. The CDR3 sequence is CASRRENHNEQFF. CDR3 DNA: TGTGCCAGCAGGCGGGAGAACCACAATGAGCAGTTCTTC.

V is TRBV15 and J is TRBJ2-7; perhaps TRBD1 as D (5 bases). Germline V gene lookup returns CDR1 LNHNV and CDR2 YYDKDF (reference sequence). There are 14 residues in the CDR3. Trimming removed 0 bases from V and 3 bases from J, with 9 bases in between. CDR3 bases: TGTGCCACCAGCAGAGATAATCAGGGCTACGAGCAGTACTTC. It specifies CATSRDNQGYEQYF.

The rearrangement joins TRBV9 to TRBJ1-1; D remains ambiguous. V dropped 4 bases and J dropped 10 bases, with 5 bases sitting between them. CDR1 and CDR2 from the germline V gene are SGDLS and YYNGEE. The CDR3 consists of 9 residues. The CDR3 is CASSLLAFF. The CDR3 DNA reads TGTGCCAGCAGCTTACTAGCTTTCTTT. Full variable domain (remainder filled in from reference TRBV9 and TRBJ1-1): DSGVTQTPKHLITATGQRVTLRCSPRSGDLSVYWYQQSLDQGLQFLIQYYNGEERAKGNILERFSAQQFPDLHSELNLSSLELGDSALYFCASSLLAFFGQGTRLTVV.